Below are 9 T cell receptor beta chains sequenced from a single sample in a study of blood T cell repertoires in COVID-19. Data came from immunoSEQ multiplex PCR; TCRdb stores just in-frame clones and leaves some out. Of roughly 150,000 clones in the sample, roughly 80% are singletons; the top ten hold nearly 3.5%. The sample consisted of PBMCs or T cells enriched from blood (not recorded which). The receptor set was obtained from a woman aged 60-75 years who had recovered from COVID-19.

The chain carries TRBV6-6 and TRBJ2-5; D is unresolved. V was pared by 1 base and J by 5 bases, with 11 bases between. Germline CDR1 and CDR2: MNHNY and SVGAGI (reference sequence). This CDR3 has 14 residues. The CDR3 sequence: CASSYFESPETQYF. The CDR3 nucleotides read TGTGCCAGCAGTTACTTCGAGAGTCCGGAGACCCAGTACTTC.

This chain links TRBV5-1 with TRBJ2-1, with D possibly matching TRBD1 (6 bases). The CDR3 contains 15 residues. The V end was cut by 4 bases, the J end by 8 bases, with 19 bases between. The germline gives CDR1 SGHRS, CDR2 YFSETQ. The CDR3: CASSQGTRVSDEQFF. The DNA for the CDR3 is TGCGCCAGCAGCCAAGGGACACGAGTCAGCGATGAGCAGTTCTTC.

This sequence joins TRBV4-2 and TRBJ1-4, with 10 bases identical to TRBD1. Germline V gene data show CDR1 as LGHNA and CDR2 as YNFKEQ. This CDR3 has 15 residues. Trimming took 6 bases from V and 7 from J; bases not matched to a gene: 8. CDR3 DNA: TGTGCCAGCAGAGAGACCGGGACAGGGGTTGAAAAACTGTTTTTT. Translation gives CASRETGTGVEKLFF.

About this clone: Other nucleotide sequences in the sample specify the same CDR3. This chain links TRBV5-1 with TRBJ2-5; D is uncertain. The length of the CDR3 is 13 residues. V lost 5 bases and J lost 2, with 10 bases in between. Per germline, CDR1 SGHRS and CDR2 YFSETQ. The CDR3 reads CASRPGLQETQYF. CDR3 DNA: TGCGCCAGCAGACCCGGGTTACAAGAGACCCAGTACTTC.

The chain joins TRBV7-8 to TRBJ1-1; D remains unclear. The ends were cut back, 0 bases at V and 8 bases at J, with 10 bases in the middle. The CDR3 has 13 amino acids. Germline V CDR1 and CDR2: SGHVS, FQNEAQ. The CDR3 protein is CASSLALSGEAFF. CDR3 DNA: TGTGCCAGCAGCTTAGCGTTATCGGGGGAAGCTTTCTTT.

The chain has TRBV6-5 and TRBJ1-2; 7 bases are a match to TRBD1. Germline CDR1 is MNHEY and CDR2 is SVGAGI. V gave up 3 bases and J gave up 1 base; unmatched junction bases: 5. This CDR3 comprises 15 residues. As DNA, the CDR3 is TGTGCCAGCAGTTATTCAGGGGGAGATAACTATGGCTACACCTTC. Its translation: CASSYSGGDNYGYTF.

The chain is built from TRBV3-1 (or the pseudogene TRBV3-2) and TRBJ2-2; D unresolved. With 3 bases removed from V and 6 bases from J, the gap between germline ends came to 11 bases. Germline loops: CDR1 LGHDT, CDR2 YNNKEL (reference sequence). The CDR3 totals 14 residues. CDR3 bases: TGTGCCAGCAGCCACTCGGTGGGCGCCGGGGAGCTGTTTTTT. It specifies CASSHSVGAGELFF.

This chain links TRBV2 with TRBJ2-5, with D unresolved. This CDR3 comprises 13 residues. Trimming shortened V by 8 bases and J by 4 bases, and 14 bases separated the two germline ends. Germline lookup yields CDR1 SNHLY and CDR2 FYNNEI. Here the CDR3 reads CASLTHPGETQYF. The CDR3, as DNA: TGTGCCAGCCTAACTCATCCGGGAGAGACCCAGTACTTC.

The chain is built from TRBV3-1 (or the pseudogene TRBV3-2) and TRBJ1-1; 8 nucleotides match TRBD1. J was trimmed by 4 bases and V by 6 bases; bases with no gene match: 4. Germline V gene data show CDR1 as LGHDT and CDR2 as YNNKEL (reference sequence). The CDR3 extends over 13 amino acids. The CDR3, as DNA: TGTGCCAGCAGTCAACAGGGGGGCACTGAAGCTTTCTTT. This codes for CASSQQGGTEAFF.